These T cell receptor beta chains were read from a single sample in a study of Ad26.COV2.S vaccination and SARS-CoV-2 variants. Here immunoSEQ multiplex PCR was the method, and the copy in TCRdb shows in-frame clones only, minus some. Here the sample spans 350,000 to 400,000 clones, 89% being singletons. The sequenced sample was peripheral blood, obtained in a trial of Ad26.COV2.S vaccine versus placebo. These receptors were taken from a person aged 18-65 years who received the Ad26.COV2.S COVID-19 vaccine or a placebo. CDR3s include the opening cysteine and the closing phenylalanine or tryptophan.

len: 17; v_gene: TRBV5-1; CDR3aa: CASSRIGQTVPGHSYTF
len: 13; v_gene: TRBV30; CDR3aa: CAWSVSSGNAQYF
len: 15; v_gene: TRBV5-1; CDR3aa: CASSLDTGGGYGYTF
len: 13; v_gene: TRBV6-5; CDR3aa: CASRRDRGSPLHF
len: 18; v_gene: TRBV2; CDR3aa: CASSEVQGWRTSTDTQYF
len: 16; v_gene: TRBV9; CDR3aa: CASSVVGSASGNTIYF
len: 16; v_gene: TRBV27; CDR3aa: CASSFKGVPSNQPQHF
len: 15; v_gene: TRBV28; CDR3aa: CASSLPGQREQPQHF
len: 15; v_gene: TRBV28; CDR3aa: CASSGAGGSSYEQYF
len: 12; v_gene: TRBV30; CDR3aa: CAWGKGVSPLHF
len: 13; v_gene: TRBV9; CDR3aa: CASSRIGQETQYF
len: 16; v_gene: TRBV27; CDR3aa: CASSSLTGLLYNEQFF
len: 15; v_gene: TRBV9; CDR3aa: CASSVGDSHNQPQHF
len: 15; v_gene: TRBV7-2; CDR3aa: CASSVSGSGVNEQFF
len: 15; v_gene: TRBV30; CDR3aa: CAWSLTGTRQETQYF
len: 15; v_gene: TRBV19; CDR3aa: CASSSTGGGLETQYF
len: 14; v_gene: TRBV5-4; CDR3aa: CASSSDRAGNTIYF
len: 13; v_gene: TRBV5-4; CDR3aa: CASSWTGGHEQYF
len: 15; v_gene: TRBV6-5; CDR3aa: CASTLTSGKNNEQFF
len: 13; v_gene: TRBV29-1; CDR3aa: CSVGQAVNTEAFF
len: 15; v_gene: TRBV19; CDR3aa: CASRLSGSAYNEQFF
len: 14; v_gene: TRBV11-2; CDR3aa: CASSPGTVNTEAFF
len: 14; v_gene: TRBV2; CDR3aa: CASGLGGNTDTQYF
len: 17; v_gene: TRBV19; CDR3aa: CASRVGPGTGMSYEQYF
len: 15; v_gene: TRBV2; CDR3aa: CASSVGVGPAYEQYF
len: 19; v_gene: TRBV9; CDR3aa: CASSPSVGLAGGIQETQYF
len: 15; v_gene: TRBV6-5; CDR3aa: CATIPAEASNQPQHF
len: 14; v_gene: TRBV2; CDR3aa: CAIKRGSYNSPLHF
len: 15; v_gene: TRBV9; CDR3aa: CASSATGTRTDTQYF
len: 15; v_gene: TRBV4-2; CDR3aa: CASSQDHSDGGIQYF
len: 14; v_gene: TRBV10-2; CDR3aa: CASSDGRGLREQFF
len: 16; v_gene: TRBV4-1; CDR3aa: CASSQEFGSALGKLFF
len: 14; v_gene: TRBV14; CDR3aa: CASSLTSGTNEQFF
len: 15; v_gene: TRBV5-8; CDR3aa: CASSLAGVGTGELFF
len: 14; v_gene: TRBV10-3; CDR3aa: CAISGTGGNQPQHF
len: 13; v_gene: TRBV12-3/TRBV12-4; CDR3aa: CASSLTGGSPLHF
len: 15; v_gene: TRBV30; CDR3aa: CAWRPVTLWANVLTF
len: 14; v_gene: TRBV15; CDR3aa: CATTPGDANTEAFF
len: 12; v_gene: TRBV5-1; CDR3aa: CASSELGEKLFF
len: 12; v_gene: TRBV2; CDR3aa: CASILPGQPQHF
len: 15; v_gene: TRBV5-1; CDR3aa: CASSLGARHNSPLHF
len: 13; v_gene: TRBV6-1; CDR3aa: CASTRLSNQPQHF
len: 15; v_gene: TRBV9; CDR3aa: CASSIGMADSDTQYF
len: 12; v_gene: TRBV28; CDR3aa: CASSSGVETQYF
len: 14; v_gene: TRBV19; CDR3aa: CASSKTGASYEQYF
len: 15; v_gene: TRBV28; CDR3aa: CASSLEIGPSYEQYF
len: 15; v_gene: TRBV28; CDR3aa: CASSQRVEFTDTQYF
len: 13; v_gene: TRBV7-2; CDR3aa: CASSLRVGDEQFF
len: 13; v_gene: TRBV5-1; CDR3aa: CASRPGMSYEQYF
len: 12; v_gene: TRBV30; CDR3aa: CAWSGLQETQYF
len: 12; v_gene: TRBV7-9; CDR3aa: CASSLGGYGYTF
len: 14; v_gene: TRBV19; CDR3aa: CASSRGRAGDTQYF
len: 16; v_gene: TRBV2; CDR3aa: CASSHRGTGVRQPQHF